This T cell receptor (beta chain) was obtained from a study of T cell responses to AZD1222 COVID-19 vaccine. Notes on this clone: Its antigen is not known.

CDR1 and CDR2 from the germline V gene are MNHEY and SMNVEV (reference sequence). V was trimmed by 6 bases and J by 5 bases, leaving 16 bases between them. This CDR3 is built from 14 residues. Assay used: immunoSEQ multiplex PCR; TCRdb lists only in-frame clones, some missing. The sample has 65,000 to 95,000 clones; around 80% are singletons. Findings and caveats of the study: None of the repertoires were sampled until the peak T cell response had passed. Spike regions recognized by vaccine-associated CD4 TCRs spanned the protein, led by 160-218 and 743-854. Among those given AZD1222, only five or six were seropositive at baseline. Recipients of two AZD1222 doses showed rising Spike-specific TCR breadth and depth.

The TCR comes from an adult in good health. V usage is TRBV27 and J usage is TRBJ2-5; TRBD2 might be the D (5 bases). The material sequenced was peripheral blood, taken on day 0 of AZD1222 vaccination. In DNA form, the CDR3 reads TGTGCCAGCAGGCCAGGAATAGGCGGGGAGACCCAGTACTTC. Its translation is CASRPGIGGETQYF.